This passage covers 27 T cell receptor beta chains from one sample sequenced in a study of blood T cell repertoires in COVID-19. Assay: immunoSEQ multiplex PCR; the TCRdb copy retains only in-frame clones and omits some. This table holds tens of thousands of clones, more than 70% found once. Sequences were obtained from peripheral blood. Source of these receptors: a man aged 70-80 years with COVID-19, enrolled during active disease.

This clone was counted between two and nine times. The rearrangement joins TRBV7-2 to TRBJ2-2; 10 bases fit TRBD1. V shed 5 bases, J shed 7 bases, and the junction held 4 bases outside the gene matches. The germline V gene encodes CDR1 SGHTA and CDR2 FQGNSA. The CDR3 consists of 14 residues. DNA of the CDR3: TGTGCCAGCAGCCCGGGACAGGGGATCGGGGAGCTGTTTTTT. As protein: CASSPGQGIGELFF.

The chain carries TRBV24-1 and TRBJ1-6; 7 nucleotides align to TRBD1. CDR3 length: 18 residues. Germline V gives CDR1 KGHDR, CDR2 SFDVKD. J was trimmed by 7 bases and V by 1 base; bases with no gene match: 12. Written as DNA, the CDR3 is TGTGCCACCAGTGATTTTATTAGGGGGGACAGCCCCAATTCACCCCTCCACTTT. This gives the protein CATSDFIRGDSPNSPLHF.

This clone was seen just once. The genes are TRBV29-1 and TRBJ1-2; TRBD1 aligns across 8 bases. The V and J ends lost 6 bases and 2 bases, in that order; junction bases with no gene match: 2. This CDR3 is 12 amino acids long. Germline V gene lookup returns CDR1 SQVTM and CDR2 ANQGSEA. In DNA, the CDR3 is TGCAGCGTGGGGACAGGAAACTATGGCTACACCTTC. Amino acids: CSVGTGNYGYTF. Filled out from reference TRBV29-1 and TRBJ1-2, the complete variable domain reads SAVISQKPSRDICQRGTSLTIQCQVDSQVTMMFWYRQQPGQSLTLIATANQGSEATYESGFVIDKFPISRPNLTFSTLTVSNMSPEDSSIYLCSVGTGNYGYTFGSGTRLTVV.

CDR3 amino acids: CASSQDLGYTEAFF. The CDR3 DNA sequence: TGTGCCAGCAGCCAAGATCTCGGGTACACTGAAGCTTTCTTT. The J gene is TRBJ1-1, the V gene TRBV4-2; D is undetermined. CDR1 is LGHNA, CDR2 YNFKEQ, per germline. V lost 0 bases, J lost 3 bases, and 8 bases lay in between. This CDR3 is built from 14 residues.

This chain uses TRBV19 with TRBJ1-1; D is unresolved. V was clipped by 2 bases and J by 1 base, with 8 bases between them. Germline V gene sequence: CDR1 LNHDA, CDR2 SQIVND (reference sequence). This CDR3 has 14 residues. This chain's CDR3 is CASSIWRENTEAFF. For the CDR3, the DNA is TGTGCCAGTAGTATATGGAGGGAGAACACTGAAGCTTTCTTT.

The genes are TRBV9 and TRBJ2-7, with 13 bases aligning to TRBD2. Germline values: CDR1 SGDLS, CDR2 YYNGEE. The CDR3 is 16 residues long. Trimming cost V 2 bases and J 1 base; bases outside gene matches: 3. In nucleotides, the CDR3 is TGTGCCAGCAGCGTGGGACTAGCGGGACCATCCTACGAGCAGTACTTC. This translates into CASSVGLAGPSYEQYF.

The chain has TRBV28 and TRBJ1-3; 9 bases are a match to TRBD1. Germline CDR1 reads MDHEN; CDR2 reads SYDVKM. V dropped 4 bases and J dropped 4; count of bases not matched to a gene: 11. The CDR3 contains 17 residues. DNA for the CDR3: TGTGCCAGCAGTTCTCTAAGACAGGGGGTATACGGAAACACCATATATTTT. The encoded protein is CASSSLRQGVYGNTIYF.

This CDR3 reads CASSQGQANTGELFF. DNA for the CDR3: TGTGCCAGCAGCCAAGGACAGGCGAACACCGGGGAGCTGTTTTTT. The J gene is TRBJ2-2, the V gene TRBV4-2; TRBD1 might be the D (6 bases). Trimming took 1 base from V and 0 from J, leaving 6 bases between them. The V gene's germline CDR1 is LGHNA and CDR2 YNFKEQ. CDR3 length: 15 residues.

V and J are TRBV4-1 and TRBJ2-3, with TRBD2 matching 8 bases. CDR3 size: 17 residues. V gave up 3 bases and J gave up 0 bases; unmatched junction bases: 8. In germline, CDR1 is MGHRA, CDR2 YSYEKL. CDR3 in DNA: TGCGCCAGCAGCCAGACCGTAGCGGGAACTAGCACAGATACGCAGTATTTT. Residues: CASSQTVAGTSTDTQYF.

The V call is TRBV6-5, the J call TRBJ1-1; D remains ambiguous. The V end was cut by 1 base, the J end by 3 bases, with 6 bases between. The CDR3 contains 13 residues. Germline loops: CDR1 MNHEY, CDR2 SVGAGI. CDR3 DNA: TGTGCCAGCAGTTACTTGAGAGACACTGAAGCTTTCTTT. It is translated as CASSYLRDTEAFF.

This clone came up a few times. The rearrangement links TRBV4-1 to TRBJ2-1, with D perhaps matching TRBD2 (6 bases). The CDR3 extends over 15 amino acids. Germline loops: CDR1 MGHRA, CDR2 YSYEKL. The V end was cut by 0 bases, the J end by 5 bases, with 11 bases between. The CDR3 sequence is CASSQEWRGNNEQFF. The CDR3 bases are TGCGCCAGCAGCCAAGAATGGCGGGGAAACAATGAGCAGTTCTTC.

This clone was seen just once. The chain is built from TRBV30 and TRBJ2-7, with 8 bases lining up with TRBD1. This CDR3 has 13 residues. Trimming took 4 bases from V and 9 from J; bases not matched to a gene: 11. Germline CDR1 and CDR2: GTSNPN and SVGIG (reference sequence). The chain's CDR3 is CAWMGQDFTRQYF. In DNA form, the CDR3 reads TGTGCCTGGATGGGACAGGATTTCACCCGGCAGTACTTC.

This chain joins TRBV6-5 and TRBJ1-2; 10 bases line up with TRBD1. The trim removed 5 bases at V and 7 bases at J, leaving 10 bases unmatched. CDR1 is MNHEY and CDR2 is SVGAGI in the germline V gene. This CDR3 comprises 15 residues. The CDR3 nucleotides are TGTGCCAGCAGTCAACAGGACAGGGGGTCGTCTGGCTACACCTTC. It encodes CASSQQDRGSSGYTF.

The CDR3 coding sequence is TGTGCCAGTAGTATCTGGGCAGGTGACAACACTGAAGCTTTCTTT. It codes for CASSIWAGDNTEAFF. The chain is built from TRBV19 and TRBJ1-1; D remains unclear. The CDR3 sequence is 15 residues long. Germline CDR1 reads LNHDA; CDR2 reads SQIVND (reference sequence). With 3 bases removed from V and 2 bases from J, the gap between germline ends came to 13 bases.

On this clone itself: Other DNA sequences in the sample encode the same CDR3. V and J are TRBV18 and TRBJ1-5; 10 positions agree with TRBD1. From germline, CDR1 is KGHSH and CDR2 LQKENI. After removal of 2 bases from V and 2 bases from J, the junction contained 0 bases not matched to a gene. The CDR3 is 15 amino acids. This chain's CDR3 is CASSPGTGGNQPQHF. The CDR3 DNA reads TGTGCCAGCTCACCAGGGACAGGGGGCAATCAGCCCCAGCATTTT.

The genes are TRBV7-2 and TRBJ2-3; 8 bases are shared with TRBD1. The V gene's germline CDR1 is SGHTA and CDR2 FQGNSA. The CDR3 loop spans 15 amino acids. Germline trimming cut 4 bases from V and 4 bases from J; bases unmatched to any gene: 7. CDR3 in DNA: TGTGCCAGCAGCTCACGGACAGGGAGCGCAGATACGCAGTATTTT. Its protein is CASSSRTGSADTQYF. The full variable domain, rest sourced from reference TRBV7-2 and TRBJ2-3, is GAGVSQSPSNKVTEKGKDVELRCDPISGHTALYWYRQSLGQGLEFLIYFQGNSAPDKSGLPSDRFSAERTGGSVSTLTIQRTQQEDSAVYLCASSSRTGSADTQYFGPGTRLTVL.

The rearrangement uses TRBV29-1 and TRBJ2-1; TRBD1 is a possible D gene (6 bases). V lost 7 bases to trimming and J lost 7 bases, with 11 bases between them. Germline V lookup: CDR1 SQVTM, CDR2 ANQGSEA. The CDR3 runs to 11 residues. In nucleotides, the CDR3 is TGCAGCGGAGATCAGGGGAATGAGCAGTTCTTC. Protein: CSGDQGNEQFF.

The chain joins TRBV28 to TRBJ2-1, with TRBD1 as a possible D gene (6 bases). CDR3 length equals 15 residues. The V gene lost 7 bases and the J gene lost 8 bases, with 21 bases spanning the gap. CDR1 MDHEN and CDR2 SYDVKM come from the germline V gene. The CDR3 region is CASTLTGLGKHEQFF. CDR3 DNA sequence: TGTGCCAGCACCCTAACAGGGCTTGGAAAACATGAGCAGTTCTTC.

J is TRBJ1-1 and V is TRBV7-2; 9 bases agree with TRBD1. This CDR3 comprises 14 residues. Trimming at V came to 3 bases and at J to 4 bases, leaving 3 bases not matched to a gene. The V gene's germline CDR1 is SGHTA and CDR2 FQGNSA. CDR3 region: CASSFGQGTTEAFF. The CDR3 region has the DNA TGTGCCAGCAGCTTTGGACAGGGGACCACTGAAGCTTTCTTT.

This chain joins TRBV5-1 and TRBJ1-4, with 12 bases that match TRBD1. Germline assignment: CDR1 SGHRS and CDR2 YFSETQ. The CDR3 has 15 amino acids. V dropped 4 bases and J dropped 7; count of bases not matched to a gene: 5. Here the CDR3 DNA reads TGCGCCAGCAGCGGGGGACAGGGGGCAAGTGAAAAACTGTTTTTT. Translated, it gives CASSGGQGASEKLFF. The variable domain in full, completed from reference TRBV5-1 and TRBJ1-4, reads KAGVTQTPRYLIKTRGQQVTLSCSPISGHRSVSWYQQTPGQGLQFLFEYFSETQRNKGNFPGRFSGRQFSNSRSEMNVSTLELGDSALYLCASSGGQGASEKLFFGSGTQLSVL.

The chain is built from TRBV3-1 (or the pseudogene TRBV3-2) and TRBJ2-7; TRBD2 matches at 7 bases. V was clipped by 0 bases and J by 0 bases; unmatched bases: 5. Germline V lookup: CDR1 LGHDT, CDR2 YNNKEL (reference sequence). The CDR3 runs to 16 residues. CDR3 coding DNA: TGTGCCAGCAGCCAAGACCCAGCGGGACTCTCCTACGAGCAGTACTTC. The encoded protein is CASSQDPAGLSYEQYF.

The rearrangement uses TRBV7-2 and TRBJ2-3; D not certain. The germline V gene encodes CDR1 SGHTA and CDR2 FQGNSA. The CDR3 contains 15 residues. V was clipped by 2 bases and J by 0 bases, with 9 bases between them. The DNA of the CDR3 is TGTGCCAGCAGCTTAAATCCCCTAAGCACAGATACGCAGTATTTT. Translating gives CASSLNPLSTDTQYF.

This clone occurred a few times. This chain links TRBV27 with TRBJ2-5, with 9 bases aligning to TRBD2. Germline CDR1 reads MNHEY; CDR2 reads SMNVEV (reference sequence). Trimming took 6 bases from V and 0 from J; bases not matched to a gene: 11. The length of the CDR3 is 17 residues. CDR3 nucleotide sequence: TGTGCCAGCAGACCGGGTTCGGCGGGAGGGTACCAAGAGACCCAGTACTTC. This encodes CASRPGSAGGYQETQYF.

This clone was counted a single time. V gene TRBV11-1 combines with J gene TRBJ2-1; TRBD2 might be the D (6 bases). This CDR3 has 15 residues. Per germline, CDR1 SGHAT and CDR2 FQDESV (reference sequence). With 4 bases removed from V and 4 bases from J, the gap between germline ends came to 14 bases. The CDR3 DNA reads TGTGCCAGCAGCTCATTAACTAGCAGATACAATGAGCAGTTCTTC. This translates into CASSSLTSRYNEQFF.

The chain is built from TRBV4-1 and TRBJ1-5; no definite D call. CDR3 length: 17 amino acids. Trimming removed 2 bases from V and 2 bases from J, with 16 bases in between. Germline V gene data show CDR1 as MGHRA and CDR2 as YSYEKL. CDR3 bases: TGCGCCAGCAGCCAATCCGGGGAGATATTTGGCAATCAGCCCCAGCATTTT. Its translation: CASSQSGEIFGNQPQHF.

The chain has TRBV28 and TRBJ2-3; possibly TRBD2 for D (5 bases). The V gene lost 9 bases and the J gene lost 1 base, with 14 bases spanning the gap. The CDR3 has 14 residues. CDR1 MDHEN and CDR2 SYDVKM come from the germline V gene. The CDR3 is CASAMYGGTDTQYF. The CDR3, as DNA: TGTGCCAGTGCGATGTACGGGGGCACAGATACGCAGTATTTT.

The chain has TRBV5-4 and TRBJ1-4, with D possibly TRBD1 on 6 matching bases. This CDR3 is 14 amino acids long. V dropped 4 bases and J dropped 6 bases, with 13 bases sitting between them. CDR1 is SGHNT, CDR2 YYREEE, per germline (reference sequence). DNA for the CDR3: TGTGCCAGCAGCCCAGACGGACAGTATGAAAAACTGTTTTTT. This gives the protein CASSPDGQYEKLFF.